This TCR beta chain was sequenced in a study of T-cell reconstitution after alpha-beta-depleted transplantation in children. The CDR3 covers 13 residues. V shed 0 bases, J shed 8 bases, and the junction held 2 bases outside the gene matches. Germline V gene data show CDR1 as GTSNPN and CDR2 as SVGIG (reference sequence). As it was prepared, the TCRbeta library received unique molecular identifiers. TCRdb re-called the PCR reads with MiXCR, one entry per CDR3 protein. The table records 700,000 or so distinct CDR3 sequences, around 13% of them present only once. Study-wide findings and caveats: In patients about two months after transplant, alpha-beta T cells reportedly arose from several hundred expanded graft clones.

This clonotype has just a few counts. The antigen is unknown. This rearrangement joins TRBV30 to TRBJ2-1; the match to TRBD2 covers 9 bases. The starting material was PBMCs, obtained before TCRalphabeta/CD19-depleted stem cell transplant. The source is a girl aged 2 to 9 with congenital amegakaryocytic thrombocytopenia, due to receive a stem cell transplant. The CDR3 DNA is TGTGCCTGGAGTGTATGGACTAGCGATGAGCAGTTCTTC. This encodes CAWSVWTSDEQFF.